This TCR beta chain was documented in a study of blood T cell repertoires in COVID-19 (dated by TCRdb to the early 2020s). Broadly, across the study: Samples covering the acute and convalescent phases of COVID-19 were provided by collaborators in the United States, Italy and Spain. The material from the prospective study consisted of cDNA or gDNA derived from T cells, B-cell-depleted T cells, or PBMCs. HLA class I and class II types, where available, came from metadata supplied by the sample provider rather than from assay-based typing. A freely available public database, intended as a resource for researchers studying the immune response to SARS-CoV-2, is where the repertoires were released. Samples came from the ongoing ImmuneRACE study (first 160 participants) plus 1,254 subjects from 6 global collaborators. Deeply sampled blood TCRbeta repertoires from subjects exposed to, actively infected with, or recovered from COVID-19 were included in the dataset. A de-identified subject ID, COVID-19 status, age in years and sex were almost always included in the sample metadata. Results the study describes overall, beyond this receptor: How much clinical and demographic metadata was included differed by source and by participant, and the metadata was provided uncurated.

Details on this clone: This clone's antigen is unknown. Base qualities were left out, and no much larger clone turns up one base away.

The immunoSEQ Assay, a bias-controlled multiplex PCR, was used to amplify TCRbeta CDR3 regions from genomic DNA. In the source study's methods: Nucleated cell counts per sample were estimated from amplification of reference gene primers within the assay. To quantify the absolute abundance of each unique TCRbeta CDR3 rearrangement, sequence reads were collapsed and filtered. Productive Simpson clonality was computed per sample as the square root of Simpson's diversity index over productive rearrangements. TCRdb limited this immuneACCESS table to in-frame rearrangements with V and J called. A share of clones is missing; checked studies link under half to unresolved V genes, and the rest is unexplained. V and J calls and clone size are given by that table; D and trimming were obtained from the DNA. This sample comprises tens of thousands of clones, 65% to 85% of them detected only once. Roughly 6% of the sample belongs to the ten largest clones.

The germline V gene provides CDR1 SGHTS and CDR2 YDEGEE. Inclusive of the bounding cysteine and phenylalanine, the CDR3 is 19 residues long. Only CDR3 DNA is held: 57 bases, read in frame from base 1. V is cut back by 4 bases and J by 0 bases, with 14 bases in the junction unmatched. The collaborating institutions used their own protocols to collect whole blood in K2EDTA tubes. For TCRbeta analysis, collaborator samples were shipped as frozen whole blood, as isolated PBMCs, or as DNA extracted from either sample type. The receptor comes from a woman aged 80 or over with acute or convalescent COVID-19. This chain is built from TRBV5-8 and TRBJ1-5, with 9 bases in between that match TRBD1. What was sequenced was peripheral blood. Here the CDR3 is given as CASSRRRTGGGGSNQPQHF. The DNA reads TGTGCCAGCAGCAGAAGACGTACAGGGGGCGGGGGTAGCAATCAGCCCCAGCATTTT.